This entry concerns a single T cell receptor (beta chain). Its antigen is unidentified. The data were taken from a study of cytomegalovirus exposure and HLA in healthy donors. Regarding the study as a whole: It was reported that the classifier diagnosed cytomegalovirus status with high specificity and sensitivity in both the original and validation cohorts.

60 Vbeta and 13 Jbeta primers were used in PCR. Sequencing used immunoSEQ multiplex PCR; TCRdb keeps in-frame clones, though not all of them. The sample contains around 170,000 clones, roughly four fifths of which appear only once. The sequenced sample consisted of PBMCs. The source of this sequence is a man aged 35 to 55 in good health and CMV-seronegative.

The CDR3 DNA reads TGTGCCAGCAGGCAGGCCGGTGAAGCTTTCTTT. This gives the protein CASRQAGEAFF. This chain joins TRBV6-1 and TRBJ1-1; D remains unclear. Germline V lookup: CDR1 MNHNS, CDR2 SASEGT. The V end was cut by 6 bases, the J end by 7 bases, with 9 bases between. The CDR3 is 11 residues long.